Sequencing of this T cell receptor beta chain was carried out in a study of human T cells and chemical hapten exposure. General study results and limits: PT1 expanded TCR counts correlated positively with patch test score.

Under the authors' procedure: TCR counts had a median of about 92,000 per sample and spanned roughly 20,000 to 690,600. TCRdb analysed the RACE reads with MiXCR anew, one entry per CDR3 protein. The V and J calls shown here were made by TCRdb, not taken from the authors' results. The sample lists 95,000 or so distinct CDR3 sequences, approximately 10% occurring once. Time point denoted: patch test 1, 2 weeks after DPC sensitization. Treatment in this sample: therapeutic diphenylcyclopropenone sensitization with weekly scalp DPC. Prior to application of each patch test, blood was drawn. Turning to this clonotype: The target antigen is unknown.

The CDR3 spans 15 residues. The germline V gene encodes CDR1 SGHNT and CDR2 YYREEE (reference sequence). V lost 0 bases to trimming and J lost 0 bases; unmatched junction nucleotides: 2. The clonotype was recovered from a middle-aged man with alopecia areata. Some clones in this sample may be carry-over from other donors' samples. Material: whole blood, obtained in connection with sensitization to the hapten diphenylcyclopropenone (DPC). The rearrangement links TRBV5-4 to TRBJ1-2; 7 bases are a match to TRBD1. DNA of the CDR3: TGTGCCAGCAGCTTGGAACAGGGGCCTAACTATGGCTACACCTTC. It yields the protein CASSLEQGPNYGYTF.